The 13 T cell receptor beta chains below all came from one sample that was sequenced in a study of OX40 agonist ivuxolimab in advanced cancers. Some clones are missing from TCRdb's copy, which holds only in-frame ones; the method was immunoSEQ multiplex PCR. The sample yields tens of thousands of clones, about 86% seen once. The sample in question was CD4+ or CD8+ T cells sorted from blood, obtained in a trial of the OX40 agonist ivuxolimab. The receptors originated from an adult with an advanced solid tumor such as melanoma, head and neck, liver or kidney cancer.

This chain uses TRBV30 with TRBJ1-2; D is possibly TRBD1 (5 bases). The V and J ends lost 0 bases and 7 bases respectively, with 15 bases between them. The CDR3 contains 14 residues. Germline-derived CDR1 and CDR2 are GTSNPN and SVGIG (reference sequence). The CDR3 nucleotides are TGTGCCTGGAGTGTATCTACCCAGGGAAGTGGCTACACCTTC. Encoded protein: CAWSVSTQGSGYTF.

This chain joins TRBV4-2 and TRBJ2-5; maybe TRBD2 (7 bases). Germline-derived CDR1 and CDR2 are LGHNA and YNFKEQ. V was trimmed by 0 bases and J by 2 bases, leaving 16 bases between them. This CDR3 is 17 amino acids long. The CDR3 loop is CASSQDPRGATQETQYF. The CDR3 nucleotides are TGTGCCAGCAGCCAAGACCCCCGGGGGGCAACGCAAGAGACCCAGTACTTC.

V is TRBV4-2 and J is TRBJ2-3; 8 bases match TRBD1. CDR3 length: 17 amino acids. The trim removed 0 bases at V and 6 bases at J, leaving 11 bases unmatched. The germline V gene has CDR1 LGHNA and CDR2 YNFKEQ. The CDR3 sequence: CASSQDPLDRAQDTQYF. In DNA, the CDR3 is TGTGCCAGCAGCCAAGACCCCCTGGACAGGGCACAGGATACGCAGTATTTT.

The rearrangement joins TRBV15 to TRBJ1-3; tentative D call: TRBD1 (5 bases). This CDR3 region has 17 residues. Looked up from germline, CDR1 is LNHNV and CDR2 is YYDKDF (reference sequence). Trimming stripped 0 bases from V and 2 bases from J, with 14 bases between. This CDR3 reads CATSREKSRAPGNTIYF. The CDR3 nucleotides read TGTGCCACCAGCAGAGAGAAGAGCAGGGCTCCTGGAAACACCATATATTTT.

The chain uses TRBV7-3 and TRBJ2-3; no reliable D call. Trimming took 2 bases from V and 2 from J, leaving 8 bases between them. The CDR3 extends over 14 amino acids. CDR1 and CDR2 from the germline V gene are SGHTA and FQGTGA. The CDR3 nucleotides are TGTGCCAGCAGCTTAGGGCAGAACACAGATACGCAGTATTTT. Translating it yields CASSLGQNTDTQYF.

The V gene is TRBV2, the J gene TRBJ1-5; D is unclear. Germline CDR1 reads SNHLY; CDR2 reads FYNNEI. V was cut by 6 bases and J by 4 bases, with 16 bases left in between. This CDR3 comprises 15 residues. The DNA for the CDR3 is TGTGCCAGCAGAGAAAGGGCGGCAGGAAATCAGCCCCAGCATTTT. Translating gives CASRERAAGNQPQHF.

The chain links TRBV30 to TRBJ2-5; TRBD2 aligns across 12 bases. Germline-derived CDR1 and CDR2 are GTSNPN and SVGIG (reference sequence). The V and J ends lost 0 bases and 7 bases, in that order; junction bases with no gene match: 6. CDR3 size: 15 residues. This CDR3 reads CAWSVLASGGATQYF. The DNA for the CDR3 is TGTGCCTGGAGTGTATTGGCTAGCGGGGGGGCGACCCAGTACTTC.

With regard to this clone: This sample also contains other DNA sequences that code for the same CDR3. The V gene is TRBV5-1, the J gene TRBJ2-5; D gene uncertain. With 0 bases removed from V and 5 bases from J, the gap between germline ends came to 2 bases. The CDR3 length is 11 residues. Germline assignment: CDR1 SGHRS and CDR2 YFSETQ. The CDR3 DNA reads TGCGCCAGCAGCTTGGACGAGACCCAGTACTTC. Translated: CASSLDETQYF.

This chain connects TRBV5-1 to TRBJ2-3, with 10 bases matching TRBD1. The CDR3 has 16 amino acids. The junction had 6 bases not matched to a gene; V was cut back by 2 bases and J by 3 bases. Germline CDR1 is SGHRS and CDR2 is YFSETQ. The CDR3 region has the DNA TGCGCCAGCAGCTTTCATGGACAGGGGGGTACAGATACGCAGTATTTT. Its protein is CASSFHGQGGTDTQYF.

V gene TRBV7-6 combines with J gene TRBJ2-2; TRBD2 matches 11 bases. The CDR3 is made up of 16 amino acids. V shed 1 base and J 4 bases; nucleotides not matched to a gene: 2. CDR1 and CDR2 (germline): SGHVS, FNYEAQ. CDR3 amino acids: CASSLELAGVTGELFF. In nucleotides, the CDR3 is TGTGCCAGCAGCTTAGAACTAGCGGGGGTCACCGGGGAGCTGTTTTTT.

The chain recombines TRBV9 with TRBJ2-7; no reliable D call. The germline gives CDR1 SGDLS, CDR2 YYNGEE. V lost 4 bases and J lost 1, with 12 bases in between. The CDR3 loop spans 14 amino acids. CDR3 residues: CASSPRTTSYEQYF. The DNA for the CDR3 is TGTGCCAGCAGCCCGCGGACCACTTCCTACGAGCAGTACTTC. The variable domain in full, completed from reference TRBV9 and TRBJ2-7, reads DSGVTQTPKHLITATGQRVTLRCSPRSGDLSVYWYQQSLDQGLQFLIQYYNGEERAKGNILERFSAQQFPDLHSELNLSSLELGDSALYFCASSPRTTSYEQYFGPGTRLTVT.

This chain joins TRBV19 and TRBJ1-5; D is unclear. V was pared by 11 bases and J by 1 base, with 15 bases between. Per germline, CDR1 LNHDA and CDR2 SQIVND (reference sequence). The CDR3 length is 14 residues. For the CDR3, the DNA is TGTGCCGGGAGTGGGGTGGGGAGCAATCAGCCCCAGCATTTT. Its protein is CAGSGVGSNQPQHF.

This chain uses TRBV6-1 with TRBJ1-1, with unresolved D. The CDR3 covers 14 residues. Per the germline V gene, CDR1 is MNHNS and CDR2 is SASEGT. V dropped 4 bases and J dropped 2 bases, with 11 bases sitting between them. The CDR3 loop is CASSGGTINTEAFF. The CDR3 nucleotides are TGTGCCAGCAGTGGGGGTACTATAAACACTGAAGCTTTCTTT.